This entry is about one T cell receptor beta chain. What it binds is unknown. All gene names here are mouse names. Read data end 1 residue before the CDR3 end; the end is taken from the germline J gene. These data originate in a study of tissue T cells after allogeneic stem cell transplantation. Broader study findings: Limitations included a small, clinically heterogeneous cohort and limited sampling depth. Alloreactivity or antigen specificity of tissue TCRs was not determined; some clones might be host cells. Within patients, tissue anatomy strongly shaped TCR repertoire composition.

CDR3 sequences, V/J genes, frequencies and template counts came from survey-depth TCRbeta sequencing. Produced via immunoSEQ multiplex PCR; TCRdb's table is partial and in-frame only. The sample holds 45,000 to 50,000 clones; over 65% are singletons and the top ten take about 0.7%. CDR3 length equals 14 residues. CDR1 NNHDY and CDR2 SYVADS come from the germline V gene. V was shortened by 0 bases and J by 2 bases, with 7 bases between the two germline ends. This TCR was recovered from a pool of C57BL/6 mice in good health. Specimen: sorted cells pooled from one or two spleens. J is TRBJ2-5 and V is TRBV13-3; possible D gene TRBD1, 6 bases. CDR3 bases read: TGTGCCAGCAGTGATGCAGGGGTCCAAGACACCCAGTAC. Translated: CASSDAGVQDTQY. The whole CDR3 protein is CASSDAGVQDTQYF.